The TCR beta chain described here comes from a study of CD8+ T cells in alopecia areata. Germline CDR1 and CDR2: MNHEY and SVGAGI. The ends were cut back, 2 bases at V and 7 bases at J, with 9 bases in the middle. The CDR3 is made up of 13 amino acids. As regards this clone: Its antigen is unidentified.

Sequencing templates came from extracted RNA that was reverse transcribed into cDNA. The data were produced by immunoSEQ multiplex PCR, yet TCRdb's version contains in-frame clones alone and is incomplete. This table holds 150,000 or so clones, about 51% found once. Treatment noted: oral pan-JAK inhibitor, 5-10 mg twice daily. Findings of the study overall: Clonality in lesional scalp, especially alopecia totalis/universalis, exceeded that of normal scalp. Scalp samples also contribute reads from the resident alphabeta T cells found in normal skin.

This sequence originates from a human donor with alopecia areata. The sequencing here drew on CD8+ T cells sorted from blood, taken at week 4, from a patient treated with tofacitinib. V is TRBV6-5 and J is TRBJ2-1; unclear D gene. CDR3 loop: CASSYANGNEQFF. The CDR3 DNA reads as TGTGCCAGCAGTTACGCGAACGGGAATGAGCAGTTCTTC.